Below, 17 T cell receptor beta chains from the same sample are listed, as sequenced in a study of blood T cell repertoires in COVID-19. Repertoires were generated with immunoSEQ multiplex PCR, while TCRdb's copy carries only in-frame clones and drops some. This table has 350,000 to 400,000 clones, 80% to 90% appearing once. Sequenced: PBMCs or T cells enriched from blood (not recorded which). These receptors all come from a man aged 18 to 30 who had recovered from COVID-19.

The genes are TRBV2 and TRBJ2-7; TRBD1 matches 10 bases. With 6 bases clipped from V and 4 bases from J, the junction kept 3 bases outside the gene matches. The CDR3 contains 13 residues. CDR1 is SNHLY and CDR2 is FYNNEI in the germline V gene. The CDR3 reads CASRGTGDYEQYF. The CDR3 region has the DNA TGTGCCAGCAGGGGGACAGGGGATTACGAGCAGTACTTC.

The rearrangement joins TRBV19 to TRBJ2-2; perhaps TRBD2 as D (6 bases). Germline V gives CDR1 LNHDA, CDR2 SQIVND (reference sequence). The CDR3 consists of 12 residues. The germline V and J ends were trimmed by 6 bases and 6 bases, with 8 bases remaining between them. Here the CDR3 DNA reads TGTGCCAGTAGCCCGGGGGCCGGGGAGCTGTTTTTT. Amino acids: CASSPGAGELFF. Together with reference TRBV19 and TRBJ2-2, the CDR3 gives the full variable domain: DGGITQSPKYLFRKEGQNVTLSCEQNLNHDAMYWYRQDPGQGLRLIYYSQIVNDFQKGDIAEGYSVSREKKESFPLTVTSAQKNPTAFYLCASSPGAGELFFGEGSRLTVL.

This clone was seen more than once but under ten times. The chain uses TRBV12-3 or TRBV12-4 and TRBJ2-7; no definite D call. V lost 6 bases to trimming and J lost 3 bases, with 9 bases between them. The CDR3 contains 12 residues. CDR3 sequence (DNA): TGTGCCAGCAGCCCCAACGGCTACGAGCAGTACTTC. Its protein product is CASSPNGYEQYF.

This sequence joins TRBV6-5 and TRBJ1-2, with no clear D. In germline, CDR1 is MNHEY, CDR2 SVGAGI. V was shortened by 1 base and J by 0 bases, with 9 bases between the two germline ends. There are 15 residues in the CDR3. CDR3 nucleotide sequence: TGTGCCAGCAGTTACTACCCAGGTGCTAACTATGGCTACACCTTC. Amino acid sequence: CASSYYPGANYGYTF.

This chain uses TRBV28 with TRBJ1-5; no clear D. The germline CDR1 and CDR2 sequences are MDHEN and SYDVKM. Trimming pared 2 bases from V and 7 bases from J, leaving 9 bases between. This CDR3 comprises 13 residues. CDR3 loop: CASSLGRRQPQHF. The CDR3 DNA is TGTGCCAGCAGTTTAGGAAGGCGGCAGCCCCAGCATTTT.

The chain carries TRBV20-1 and TRBJ2-7, with D maybe TRBD1 (5 bases). The CDR3 sequence is 15 residues long. CDR1 is DFQATT and CDR2 is SNEGSKA in the germline V gene (reference sequence). V was trimmed by 3 bases and J by 4 bases, leaving 19 bases between them. The chain's CDR3 is CSASWAGQKIYEQYF. CDR3 DNA: TGCAGTGCTAGTTGGGCTGGACAAAAGATTTACGAGCAGTACTTC.

This chain links TRBV7-7 with TRBJ2-5, with a possible D match to TRBD1 (6 bases). Germline CDR1 is SSHAT and CDR2 is FNYEAQ (reference sequence). The CDR3 covers 13 residues. Trimming took 0 bases from V and 5 from J, leaving 7 bases between them. The chain's CDR3 is CASSLAQGETQYF. DNA for the CDR3: TGTGCCAGCAGCTTAGCGCAGGGGGAGACCCAGTACTTC.

The chain combines TRBV19 with TRBJ1-1; 7 bases agree with TRBD1. V shed 1 base, J shed 5 bases, and the junction held 4 bases outside the gene matches. The germline CDR1 and CDR2 sequences are LNHDA and SQIVND (reference sequence). This CDR3 is built from 14 residues. In nucleotides, the CDR3 is TGTGCCAGTAGTATAGCCCCCAGGGGGACTGAAGCTTTCTTT. Protein product: CASSIAPRGTEAFF.

This chain joins TRBV28 and TRBJ2-7; D may be TRBD1 (5 bases). V was clipped by 5 bases and J by 5 bases, with 22 bases between them. Germline assignment: CDR1 MDHEN and CDR2 SYDVKM. The CDR3 covers 16 residues. As DNA, the CDR3 is TGTGCCAGCAGTCCCTTCCGCCCCCAGGGCGCGCACGAGCAGTACTTC. Translating it yields CASSPFRPQGAHEQYF.

The CDR3 coding sequence is TGTGCCAGCAGCCACAACAGGGCCGGGGAGCTGTTTTTT. As protein: CASSHNRAGELFF. V gene TRBV16 combines with J gene TRBJ2-2; D perhaps matches TRBD1 (6 bases). The germline V gene has CDR1 KGHSY and CDR2 FQNENV. Trimming removed 3 bases at V and 6 bases at J, with 8 bases between. CDR3 length equals 13 residues.

The rearrangement joins TRBV29-1 to TRBJ2-7; D may be TRBD2 (7 bases). V was shortened by 7 bases and J by 0 bases, with 19 bases between the two germline ends. From germline, CDR1 is SQVTM and CDR2 ANQGSEA. There are 15 residues in the CDR3. The CDR3 nucleotides read TGCAGCGCCCGAGGGGGGGACTTTAGCTCCTACGAGCAGTACTTC. Encoded protein: CSARGGDFSSYEQYF.

This chain links TRBV5-4 with TRBJ2-1; maybe TRBD2 (6 bases). Germline CDR1 and CDR2: SGHNT and YYREEE (reference sequence). This CDR3 region has 16 residues. Trimming cost V 1 base and J 0 bases, with 11 bases left between them. For the CDR3, the DNA is TGTGCCAGCAGCTTGATAGGGAGGAGCTCCTACAATGAGCAGTTCTTC. This translates into CASSLIGRSSYNEQFF.

The chain couples TRBV7-2 to TRBJ1-1; a weak D match, TRBD1 (5 bases). The CDR3 extends over 14 amino acids. V dropped 1 base and J dropped 2 bases, with 8 bases sitting between them. Germline V gene sequence: CDR1 SGHTA, CDR2 FQGNSA. The CDR3 nucleotides are TGTGCCAGCAGCTTAGGGGGCGGAAACACTGAAGCTTTCTTT. It is translated as CASSLGGGNTEAFF.

This clone was detected once. The chain joins TRBV18 to TRBJ2-1; D gene ambiguous. The CDR3 runs 14 residues. Germline V gene data show CDR1 as KGHSH and CDR2 as LQKENI. The V and J ends lost 2 bases and 6 bases respectively, with 11 bases between them. The CDR3 DNA is TGTGCCAGCTCACCAAGTTCGGTCACCAATGAGCAGTTCTTC. Translation: CASSPSSVTNEQFF.

Only a few counts were recorded for this clone. The CDR3 DNA reads TGTGCCAGCATCGAAAGGGCGGGAGGGCCCCATGAGCAGTTCTTC. Translation gives CASIERAGGPHEQFF. The chain carries TRBV25-1 and TRBJ2-1; 9 nucleotides align to TRBD2. V gave up 7 bases and J gave up 8 bases; unmatched junction bases: 12. The CDR3 contains 15 residues. Germline-derived CDR1 and CDR2 are MGHDK and SYGVNS.

This chain connects TRBV6-5 to TRBJ1-1; D perhaps matches TRBD1 (6 bases). This CDR3 region has 13 residues. V lost 2 bases and J 5 bases, leaving 9 bases between the germline ends. Per the germline V gene, CDR1 is MNHEY and CDR2 is SVGAGI. Here the CDR3 DNA reads TGTGCCAGCAGTTACGGGACACCGACTGAAGCTTTCTTT. Translation gives CASSYGTPTEAFF.

This chain joins TRBV2 and TRBJ1-4; 9 bases map to TRBD1. This CDR3 is 19 amino acids long. The junction had 10 bases not matched to a gene; V was cut back by 2 bases and J by 0 bases. Per germline, CDR1 SNHLY and CDR2 FYNNEI. The CDR3, as DNA: TGTGCCAGCAGTGAACGGGGCCTAAGGGACAGGGCAACTAATGAAAAACTGTTTTTT. Translating it yields CASSERGLRDRATNEKLFF.